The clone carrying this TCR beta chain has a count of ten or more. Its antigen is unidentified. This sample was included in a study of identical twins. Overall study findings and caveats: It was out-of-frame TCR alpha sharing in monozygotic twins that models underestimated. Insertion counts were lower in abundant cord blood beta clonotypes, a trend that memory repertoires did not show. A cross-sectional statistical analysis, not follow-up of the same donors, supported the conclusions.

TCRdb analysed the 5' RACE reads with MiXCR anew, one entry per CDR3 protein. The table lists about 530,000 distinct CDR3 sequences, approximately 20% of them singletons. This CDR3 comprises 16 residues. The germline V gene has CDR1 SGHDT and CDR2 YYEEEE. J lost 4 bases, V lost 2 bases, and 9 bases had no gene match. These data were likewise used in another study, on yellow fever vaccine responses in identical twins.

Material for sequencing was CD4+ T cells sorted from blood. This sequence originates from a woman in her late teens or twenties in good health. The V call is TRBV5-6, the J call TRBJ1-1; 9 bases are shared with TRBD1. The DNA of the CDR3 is TGTGCCAGCAGCTTAATCGGGGACAGGGAATCCACTGAAGCTTTCTTT. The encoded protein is CASSLIGDRESTEAFF.